Below, one TCR beta chain is given with its context. Its specificity is unknown. The PBMC were obtained by density gradient separation from buffy coats of healthy donors. From duplicate vials of about 150,000 sorted CD8+ T cells per subset, RNA was isolated. These data are taken from a study of human CD8 memory T cell subsets. The CDR3 runs 14 residues. Germline CDR1 is MDHEN and CDR2 is SYDVKM. Study-level results: There was only minimal overlap between the repertoires of stem-like memory and precursor exhausted T cells. The Chao1 estimates suggested that precursor exhausted T cells were less diverse than stem-like memory T cells.

Construction of TCR beta libraries was accomplished by means of UMI-labeled 5' RACE. TCRdb re-called the 5' RACE reads, yielding one record per CDR3 amino acid sequence without DNA. In all, the sample yields 6,500 to 7,500 distinct CDR3 sequences. The sequence was collected from a human donor in good health. The sequenced sample consisted of CD8+ T cells from PBMCs. The chain combines TRBV28 with TRBJ1-3; as DNA is missing, the TRBD1 call by TCRdb cannot be tested. CDR3: CASSRTGSGNTIYF. Variable domain in full (rest from reference TRBV28 and TRBJ1-3): DVKVTQSSRYLVKRTGEKVFLECVQDMDHENMFWYRQDPGLGLRLIYFSYDVKMKEKGDIPEGYSVSREKKERFSLILESASTNQTSMYLCASSRTGSGNTIYFGEGSWLTVV.